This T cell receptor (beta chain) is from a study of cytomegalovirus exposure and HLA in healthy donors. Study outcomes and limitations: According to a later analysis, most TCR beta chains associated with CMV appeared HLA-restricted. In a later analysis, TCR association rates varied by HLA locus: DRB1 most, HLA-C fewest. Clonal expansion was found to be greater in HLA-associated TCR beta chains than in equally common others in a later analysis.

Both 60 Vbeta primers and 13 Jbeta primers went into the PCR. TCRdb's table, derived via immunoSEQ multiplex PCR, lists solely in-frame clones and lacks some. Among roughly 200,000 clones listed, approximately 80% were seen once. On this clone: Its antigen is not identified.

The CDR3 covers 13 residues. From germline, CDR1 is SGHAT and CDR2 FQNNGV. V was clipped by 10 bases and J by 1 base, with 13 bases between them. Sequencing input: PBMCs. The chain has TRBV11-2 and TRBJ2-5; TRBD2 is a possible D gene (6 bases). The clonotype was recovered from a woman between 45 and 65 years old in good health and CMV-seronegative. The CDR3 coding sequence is TGTGCCACCCGACTAGACCTCCAAGAGACCCAGTACTTC. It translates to CATRLDLQETQYF.